The rows below give T cell receptor beta chains drawn from one sample of a study of T cell changes during pregnancy in multiple sclerosis. Sequencing used immunoSEQ multiplex PCR; TCRdb keeps in-frame clones, though not all of them. This sample yields about 92,000 clones, of which around 92% are seen a single time; 2.6% belongs to the top ten. Sequenced here: peripheral blood, sampled in the first trimester of pregnancy. These receptors all come from a female donor with multiple sclerosis, enrolled in a pregnancy study. The CDR3 runs from the conserved cysteine through the conserved F or W. The D gene is left open where the match is weak. Size is omitted from some rows. Given values are once, few, many or a class for expanded clones.

V gene: TRBV13; J gene: TRBJ2-1; CDR3 length: 13; D gene: NA; clone size: NA; CDR3 DNA: TGTGCCAGCAGCTTTGGACGGTTCAGGGGGCAGTTCTTC; CDR3 protein: CASSFGRFRGQFF
V gene: TRBV19; J gene: TRBJ2-1; CDR3 length: 14; D gene: TRBD1; clone size: NA; CDR3 DNA: TGTGCCAGTAAACCGGGACAGGGCCACAATGAGCAGTTCTTC; CDR3 protein: CASKPGQGHNEQFF
V gene: TRBV15; J gene: TRBJ2-7; CDR3 length: 15; D gene: NA; clone size: NA; CDR3 DNA: TGTGCCACCAGCAGAGATCGGGGGTACTCCTACGAGCAGTACTTC; CDR3 protein: CATSRDRGYSYEQYF
V gene: TRBV19; J gene: TRBJ2-3; CDR3 length: 12; D gene: NA; clone size: NA; CDR3 DNA: TGTGCCACCTCCACGCGGGATGATACGCAGTATTTT; CDR3 protein: CATSTRDDTQYF
V gene: TRBV27; J gene: TRBJ2-3; CDR3 length: 14; D gene: NA; clone size: NA; CDR3 DNA: TGTGCCAGCAGTGGGGTAGCAGGGGCAGATACGCAGTATTTT; CDR3 protein: CASSGVAGADTQYF
V gene: TRBV27; J gene: TRBJ2-3; CDR3 length: 13; D gene: TRBD2; clone size: NA; CDR3 DNA: TGTGCCAGCAGCCGACTAGCTCCAGATACGCAGTATTTT; CDR3 protein: CASSRLAPDTQYF
V gene: TRBV20-1; J gene: TRBJ2-3; CDR3 length: 11; D gene: NA; clone size: NA; CDR3 DNA: TGCAGTGCTAGAGCGACAGATACGCAGTATTTT; CDR3 protein: CSARATDTQYF
V gene: TRBV15; J gene: TRBJ2-5; CDR3 length: 18; D gene: TRBD2; clone size: NA; CDR3 DNA: TGTGCCACCAGCGGGTCTTCGTGGGAGGGCCTGTTTGGAGAGACCCAGTACTTC; CDR3 protein: CATSGSSWEGLFGETQYF
V gene: TRBV4-3; J gene: TRBJ1-1; CDR3 length: 14; D gene: NA; clone size: NA; CDR3 DNA: TGCGCCAGCAGCCGCGGACAGCTGAACACTGAAGCTTTCTTT; CDR3 protein: CASSRGQLNTEAFF
V gene: TRBV28; J gene: TRBJ2-3; CDR3 length: 14; D gene: NA; clone size: NA; CDR3 DNA: TGTGCCAGCACCCCGGATAGCCGCACAGATACGCAGTATTTT; CDR3 protein: CASTPDSRTDTQYF
V gene: TRBV6-6; J gene: TRBJ2-1; CDR3 length: 15; D gene: NA; clone size: NA; CDR3 DNA: TGTGCCAGCAGTTACTCCCCGGGTATTTACCCTGAGCAGTTCTTC; CDR3 protein: CASSYSPGIYPEQFF
V gene: TRBV10-3; J gene: TRBJ1-5; CDR3 length: 15; D gene: TRBD1; clone size: NA; CDR3 DNA: TGTGCCATCAGCCCGGGACAGAGTAGCAATCAGCCCCAGCATTTT; CDR3 protein: CAISPGQSSNQPQHF
V gene: TRBV11-2; J gene: TRBJ1-4; CDR3 length: 13; D gene: NA; clone size: NA; CDR3 DNA: TGTGCCAGCAGTCGGGGTGTCGGGGAAAAACTGTTTTTT; CDR3 protein: CASSRGVGEKLFF
V gene: TRBV19; J gene: TRBJ2-5; CDR3 length: 14; D gene: TRBD1; clone size: NA; CDR3 DNA: TGTGCCAGTAGTATGTGGGGGACAGGGGAGACCCAGTACTTC; CDR3 protein: CASSMWGTGETQYF
V gene: TRBV6-5; J gene: TRBJ1-1; CDR3 length: 15; D gene: NA; clone size: NA; CDR3 DNA: TGTGCCAGCAGTCCCAGTGGAGGGACTCCCTCTTCAGCTTTCTTT; CDR3 protein: CASSPSGGTPSSAFF
V gene: TRBV9; J gene: TRBJ2-3; CDR3 length: 15; D gene: NA; clone size: NA; CDR3 DNA: TGTGCCAGCAGCCCTAACCCTACTAGCACAGATACGCAGTATTTT; CDR3 protein: CASSPNPTSTDTQYF
V gene: TRBV5-6; J gene: TRBJ2-1; CDR3 length: 16; D gene: TRBD2; clone size: once; CDR3 DNA: TGTGCCAGCAGCGTAACCCGGACGGTGGGACTAGATGAGCAGTTCTTC; CDR3 protein: CASSVTRTVGLDEQFF
V gene: TRBV7-8; J gene: TRBJ2-6; CDR3 length: 18; D gene: TRBD1; clone size: once; CDR3 DNA: TGTGCCAGCAGCTTAGGGGGACAGGGGGCGCCTGGGGCCAACGTCCTGACTTTC; CDR3 protein: CASSLGGQGAPGANVLTF
V gene: TRBV25-1; J gene: TRBJ2-7; CDR3 length: 17; D gene: TRBD2; clone size: NA; CDR3 DNA: TGTGCCAGCAGCGAGCAGATTAGGACTAGCGGGAGAGCCGAGCAGTACTTC; CDR3 protein: CASSEQIRTSGRAEQYF
V gene: TRBV19; J gene: TRBJ2-1; CDR3 length: 15; D gene: NA; clone size: NA; CDR3 DNA: TGTGCCAGTAGTAGGGCGACAGGTGGATACAATGAGCAGTTCTTC; CDR3 protein: CASSRATGGYNEQFF
V gene: TRBV28; J gene: TRBJ2-4; CDR3 length: 16; D gene: TRBD2; clone size: NA; CDR3 DNA: TGTGCCAGCAATACCGGGACTAGCGGGAGTGTGAACATTCAGTACTTC; CDR3 protein: CASNTGTSGSVNIQYF
V gene: TRBV28; J gene: TRBJ2-1; CDR3 length: 14; D gene: NA; clone size: NA; CDR3 DNA: TGTGCCAGCAGTTTGGGAGCGGAGCTCAATGAGCAGTTCTTC; CDR3 protein: CASSLGAELNEQFF
V gene: TRBV6-1; J gene: TRBJ1-5; CDR3 length: 17; D gene: NA; clone size: NA; CDR3 DNA: TGTGCCAGCAGTGCTCTTCCCTTGACTCATTTGAATCAGCCCCAGCATTTT; CDR3 protein: CASSALPLTHLNQPQHF
V gene: TRBV5-1; J gene: TRBJ1-1; CDR3 length: 15; D gene: NA; clone size: NA; CDR3 DNA: TGCGCCAGCAGCTTGCCGTCGGACAGTTCGGGTGAAGCTTTCTTT; CDR3 protein: CASSLPSDSSGEAFF
V gene: TRBV5-1; J gene: TRBJ1-2; CDR3 length: 15; D gene: NA; clone size: once; CDR3 DNA: TGCGCCAGCAGCTTGGCGGCAGACCCAGAGGATGGCTACACCTTC; CDR3 protein: CASSLAADPEDGYTF
V gene: TRBV28; J gene: TRBJ2-7; CDR3 length: 14; D gene: NA; clone size: once; CDR3 DNA: TGTGCCAGCAGTCGACGGGAGTTGAGAGGGGAGCAGTACTTC; CDR3 protein: CASSRRELRGEQYF
V gene: TRBV5-6; J gene: TRBJ1-4; CDR3 length: 15; D gene: NA; clone size: NA; CDR3 DNA: TGTGCCAGCAGCGTCCCAGGGTCGTCTAATGAAAAACTGTTTTTT; CDR3 protein: CASSVPGSSNEKLFF
V gene: TRBV10-3; J gene: TRBJ2-6; CDR3 length: 17; D gene: NA; clone size: NA; CDR3 DNA: TGTGCCACCTATCACGGAACAAGGGGCTCTGGGGCCAACGTCCTGACTTTC; CDR3 protein: CATYHGTRGSGANVLTF
V gene: TRBV7-2; J gene: TRBJ1-4; CDR3 length: 15; D gene: TRBD1; clone size: NA; CDR3 DNA: TGTGCCAGCAGCTTCGACAGGGGGCGCACTGAAAAACTGTTTTTT; CDR3 protein: CASSFDRGRTEKLFF
V gene: TRBV28; J gene: TRBJ2-1; CDR3 length: 15; D gene: TRBD2; clone size: NA; CDR3 DNA: TGTGCCAGCCGACTCCTAGCGGGGGGCTACAATGAGCAGTTCTTC; CDR3 protein: CASRLLAGGYNEQFF
V gene: TRBV28; J gene: TRBJ1-1; CDR3 length: 16; D gene: TRBD1; clone size: NA; CDR3 DNA: TGTGCCAGCAGTCTAGCCGGACAGGGGGGTAGCACTGAAGCTTTCTTT; CDR3 protein: CASSLAGQGGSTEAFF
V gene: TRBV6-6; J gene: TRBJ1-2; CDR3 length: 15; D gene: NA; clone size: NA; CDR3 DNA: TGTGCCAGCAGTTACCCAGCGGACAGTAACTATGGCTACACCTTC; CDR3 protein: CASSYPADSNYGYTF
V gene: TRBV2; J gene: TRBJ2-7; CDR3 length: 12; D gene: TRBD2; clone size: NA; CDR3 DNA: TGTGCCAGCATAGCGGGGCGGGGGGAGCAGTACTTC; CDR3 protein: CASIAGRGEQYF
V gene: TRBV9; J gene: TRBJ2-5; CDR3 length: 15; D gene: TRBD1; clone size: NA; CDR3 DNA: TGTGCCAGCAGCGTAGAGCCAGGGGGTCAAGAGACCCAGTACTTC; CDR3 protein: CASSVEPGGQETQYF
V gene: TRBV7-6; J gene: TRBJ1-5; CDR3 length: 16; D gene: TRBD1; clone size: NA; CDR3 DNA: TGTGCCAGCAGCCCCGGACAGGGTCTTAGCAATCAGCCCCAGCATTTT; CDR3 protein: CASSPGQGLSNQPQHF